This T cell receptor (beta chain) was observed in a study of blood T cell repertoires in COVID-19. In the study overall: Some COVID-19 samples were acute and others convalescent; all came from the United States, Italy and Spain. T cells, B-cell-depleted T cells, or PBMCs supplied cDNA or gDNA.

Study processing details: Estimated nucleated cell counts came from reference gene primer amplification. Here immunoSEQ multiplex PCR was the method, and the copy in TCRdb shows in-frame clones only, minus some. D and trimming were read from the DNA, whereas the V and J calls and clone size are those reported in that table. The data contain about 58,000 clones, approximately 90% of them singletons. This TCR derives from a man aged 60-69 years with acute or convalescent COVID-19. The sequencing sample was made of peripheral blood.

The CDR3 spells CASSGTSDSYEQYF. DNA of the CDR3: TGTGCCAGCAGTGGGACTAGCGACTCCTACGAGCAGTACTTC. V gene TRBV6-1 combines with J gene TRBJ2-7; 9 nucleotides line up with TRBD2. The trim removed 4 bases at V and 0 bases at J, leaving 1 base unmatched. Germline values: CDR1 MNHNS, CDR2 SASEGT. This CDR3 region has 14 residues.